This TCR beta chain was sequenced for a study of blood T cell repertoires in COVID-19. Authors' data handling: Nucleated cell counts were estimated from reference gene primer amplification. TCRdb's copy holds only in-frame clones and misses some; the assay was immunoSEQ multiplex PCR. The D gene and trimming were derived from the DNA, and the V and J assignments and clone size from that table. The repertoire holds fewer than 150,000 clones, with around 84% as singletons. Unmatched junction bases numbered 8, after V lost 6 bases and J lost 6 bases. CDR3 size: 14 residues. CDR1 is SGHAT, CDR2 FQNNGV, per germline.

Material: peripheral blood. The sequence came from a woman aged 40 to 50 with acute or convalescent COVID-19. This chain connects TRBV11-2 to TRBJ1-3, with TRBD1 matching 7 bases. CDR3: CASRLSTGVNTIYF. CDR3 DNA sequence: TGTGCCAGCAGGTTGAGTACAGGGGTAAACACCATATATTTT.